This T cell receptor beta chain was identified in a study of Tregs in tolerant kidney transplant recipients. For the study at large: Related graft donors supplied nonmyeloablative bone marrow transplants, and mixed chimerism was transient.

This CDR3 spans 18 amino acids. The germline gives CDR1 SGHTA, CDR2 FQGNSA. After removal of 1 base from V and 2 bases from J, the junction contained 4 bases not matched to a gene. In the case of this clone: Its antigen is currently unknown.

Unstimulated regulatory T cells (CD4+CD25+CD127-), CD4+CD25- non-regulatory cells, CD4 and CD8 cells were FACS-sorted from thawed PBMCs. Study-wide findings and caveats: Some patients' samples used different primers over time, so nucleotide sequences weren't comparable. This study did not directly address biological reproducibility.

Assay used: immunoSEQ multiplex PCR; TCRdb lists only in-frame clones, some missing. Of over 60,000 clones detected, about 89% appear once; the ten largest clones hold approximately 0.4%. The source was CD4+ T cells from blood, collected before the transplant. This clonotype originated in a human donor who received a combined kidney and bone marrow transplant. This chain joins TRBV7-2 and TRBJ2-3; 15 bases line up with TRBD2. For the CDR3, the DNA is TGTGCCAGCAGCTTAGTTGGGACTAGCGGGAGGTCCACAGATACGCAGTATTTT. Its translation is CASSLVGTSGRSTDTQYF. The whole variable domain, remainder taken from reference TRBV7-2 and TRBJ2-3, is GAGVSQSPSNKVTEKGKDVELRCDPISGHTALYWYRQSLGQGLEFLIYFQGNSAPDKSGLPSDRFSAERTGGSVSTLTIQRTQQEDSAVYLCASSLVGTSGRSTDTQYFGPGTRLTVL.